A single sample gave rise to the 30 T cell receptor beta chains below, sequenced in a study of graft-versus-host responses after intestinal transplantation (dated by TCRdb to about 2021). The label giving this sample's time point can be read as: cells obtained before transplantation from donor or recipient. These receptors have no identified antigens. The library was prepared using the immunoSEQ multiplex PCR assay. TCRdb mirrors the immuneACCESS table, restricted to in-frame sequences. Some clones are absent from its copies; in checked studies, under half trace to an unresolved V gene, and the reason for the others is unknown. A total of approximately 90,000 clones appear in this sample, roughly 80% of them only once. The ten largest clones represent 0.83% of the sample. Sequenced here: unstimulated CD4+ T cells sorted from spleen or lymph node cells, sampled before intestinal transplant. These receptors came from a human donor who received an intestinal transplant.

The chain links TRBV30 to TRBJ2-1; 8 bases are a match to TRBD1. The CDR3 spans 12 residues. J was trimmed by 8 bases and V by 2 bases; bases with no gene match: 2. Germline V gene data show CDR1 as GTSNPN and CDR2 as SVGIG (reference sequence). In nucleotides, the CDR3 is TGTGCCTGGAGTCCGACAGGGGATGAGCAGTTCTTC. This codes for CAWSPTGDEQFF.

V and J are TRBV9 and TRBJ2-3, with 7 bases matching TRBD2. The V segment lost 0 bases and the J segment 0 bases; nucleotides outside the gene matches: 1. Germline CDR1 and CDR2: SGDLS and YYNGEE. There are 15 residues in the CDR3. The CDR3 DNA sequence: TGTGCCAGCAGCGTAGATAGCGGGAGCACAGATACGCAGTATTTT. Protein: CASSVDSGSTDTQYF.

The genes are TRBV7-3 and TRBJ2-2; D gene ambiguous. CDR3 length: 14 residues. CDR1 is SGHTA, CDR2 FQGTGA, per germline. Trimming removed 1 base at V and 3 bases at J, with 6 bases between. CDR3 DNA: TGTGCCAGCAGCTTAAGTCGGGACACCGGGGAGCTGTTTTTT. Translation gives CASSLSRDTGELFF.

The gene calls are TRBV27 and TRBJ2-7; D unclear. Germline V gene lookup returns CDR1 MNHEY and CDR2 SMNVEV (reference sequence). V lost 1 base and J 5 bases, leaving 12 bases between the germline ends. The CDR3 covers 14 residues. The CDR3, as DNA: TGTGCCAGCAGTTTATTCGGGTTTTTGAACGAGCAGTACTTC. This codes for CASSLFGFLNEQYF.

The chain carries TRBV28 and TRBJ2-5; D gene ambiguous. V was shortened by 2 bases and J by 2 bases, with 12 bases between the two germline ends. The CDR3 covers 15 residues. Germline V CDR1 and CDR2: MDHEN, SYDVKM. DNA for the CDR3: TGTGCCAGCAGTTTAGGTCTGTACAGACAAGAGACCCAGTACTTC. Translated: CASSLGLYRQETQYF.

The rearrangement joins TRBV5-1 to TRBJ2-3, with 9 bases identical to TRBD2. CDR3 length: 17 amino acids. Germline V gene sequence: CDR1 SGHRS, CDR2 YFSETQ. The trim removed 2 bases at V and 1 base at J, leaving 8 bases unmatched. CDR3 amino acids: CASSFSGSGGGTDTQYF. As DNA, the CDR3 is TGCGCCAGCAGCTTTTCGGGTAGCGGGGGTGGCACAGATACGCAGTATTTT.

V and J are TRBV27 and TRBJ2-7; D gene unclear. CDR3 length: 12 residues. CDR1 and CDR2 (germline): MNHEY, SMNVEV (reference sequence). Trimming left V 8 bases short and J 0 bases short, with 8 bases between. The CDR3 region has the DNA TGTGCCAGCCTCTCGAGCTCCTACGAGCAGTACTTC. This codes for CASLSSSYEQYF.

The rearrangement uses TRBV6-1 and TRBJ2-7, with 9 positions matching TRBD2. V dropped 0 bases and J dropped 2; count of bases not matched to a gene: 2. The length of the CDR3 is 15 residues. The germline CDR1 and CDR2 sequences are MNHNS and SASEGT. Here the CDR3 reads CASSEAPSGTYEQYF. The DNA of the CDR3 is TGTGCCAGCAGTGAAGCGCCTAGCGGGACCTACGAGCAGTACTTC.

The chain employs TRBV28 and TRBJ1-1; D unclear. Between the trimmed V and J ends, which lost 6 bases and 3 bases, there was a span of 8 bases. CDR3 size: 12 residues. Germline-derived CDR1 and CDR2 are MDHEN and SYDVKM. The CDR3 nucleotides read TGTGCCAGCAGCGAGCGGGACACTGAAGCTTTCTTT. Translated: CASSERDTEAFF.

The rearrangement links TRBV5-6 to TRBJ2-1, with D possibly being TRBD1 (6 bases). The CDR3 spans 13 residues. Germline CDR1 SGHDT, CDR2 YYEEEE. V shed 0 bases and J shed 8 bases, with 9 bases lying between them. CDR3 sequence (DNA): TGTGCCAGCAGCTTGGCAGGGGTTTATGAGCAGTTCTTC. Translated, it gives CASSLAGVYEQFF.

The rearrangement joins TRBV29-1 to TRBJ2-7, with 9 bases lining up with TRBD1. The germline gives CDR1 SQVTM, CDR2 ANQGSEA. Losses at the gene ends were 5 bases for V and 1 base for J; bases not matched to a gene: 3. The CDR3 has 13 amino acids. CDR3 amino acids: CSVRGTGSYEQYF. DNA for the CDR3: TGCAGCGTTCGAGGGACAGGGTCCTACGAGCAGTACTTC.

The chain couples TRBV4-2 to TRBJ2-3; D call uncertain. The CDR3 loop spans 16 amino acids. V was cut by 1 base and J by 3 bases, with 14 bases left in between. Germline loops: CDR1 LGHNA, CDR2 YNFKEQ. The CDR3 DNA sequence: TGTGCCAGCAGCCAAGCGCTAGGCCCATCGACAGATACGCAGTATTTT. Its protein is CASSQALGPSTDTQYF.

This rearrangement joins TRBV28 to TRBJ1-4, with 10 nucleotides matching TRBD1. Germline-derived CDR1 and CDR2 are MDHEN and SYDVKM. V dropped 3 bases and J dropped 7; count of bases not matched to a gene: 2. CDR3 length: 14 amino acids. The chain's CDR3 is CASSLTGGIEKLFF. CDR3 DNA: TGTGCCAGCAGTTTGACAGGGGGCATTGAAAAACTGTTTTTT.

CDR3 residues: CASVSGGRRIQYF. The CDR3 coding sequence is TGTGCCAGCGTGTCGGGGGGGCGGCGCATTCAGTACTTC. V and J are TRBV2 and TRBJ2-4, with TRBD2 matching over 8 bases. CDR3 size: 13 residues. Germline V gene lookup returns CDR1 SNHLY and CDR2 FYNNEI. V lost 8 bases, J lost 9 bases, and 9 bases stayed unmatched.

The chain links TRBV6-1 to TRBJ2-3; tentatively, D is TRBD2 (6 bases). Between the trimmed V and J ends, which lost 3 bases and 2 bases, there was a span of 12 bases. Germline CDR1 reads MNHNS; CDR2 reads SASEGT. This CDR3 region has 15 residues. This CDR3 is CASSDLKDYTDTQYF. Written as DNA, the CDR3 is TGTGCCAGCAGTGATCTAAAGGACTACACAGATACGCAGTATTTT.

This chain connects TRBV5-5 to TRBJ2-7; D remains unclear. The germline V gene encodes CDR1 SGHKS and CDR2 YYEKEE (reference sequence). Trimming removed 4 bases at V and 0 bases at J, with 8 bases between. The CDR3 is made up of 13 amino acids. CDR3 nucleotides: TGTGCCAGCAGCCCGGTGGTCTCCTACGAGCAGTACTTC. Translating gives CASSPVVSYEQYF. Combining the CDR3 with reference TRBV5-5 and TRBJ2-7 gives the whole variable domain DAGVTQSPTHLIKTRGQQVTLRCSPISGHKSVSWYQQVLGQGPQFIFQYYEKEERGRGNFPDRFSARQFPNYSSELNVNALLLGDSALYLCASSPVVSYEQYFGPGTRLTVT.

The genes are TRBV19 and TRBJ1-4, with 7 nucleotides matching TRBD1. Germline lookup yields CDR1 LNHDA and CDR2 SQIVND (reference sequence). The CDR3 extends over 16 amino acids. The trim removed 6 bases at V and 7 bases at J, leaving 14 bases unmatched. CDR3 DNA sequence: TGTGCCAGTAGCAAAGAGGTGACAGGGTGGGCTGAAAAACTGTTTTTT. Its translation is CASSKEVTGWAEKLFF.

The chain links TRBV29-1 to TRBJ2-2, with D possibly being TRBD1 (8 bases). The CDR3 runs to 15 residues. V lost 6 bases to trimming and J lost 4 bases, with 18 bases between them. Per the germline V gene, CDR1 is SQVTM and CDR2 is ANQGSEA. The CDR3 protein is CSVRDTGGGTGELFF. The CDR3 DNA reads TGCAGCGTGCGGGACACAGGGGGGGGCACCGGGGAGCTGTTTTTT.

The CDR3 bases are TGTGCCAGCACCTGGACAGATTCCCGCTACGAGCAGTACTTC. Protein product: CASTWTDSRYEQYF. The chain has TRBV6-6 and TRBJ2-7; D may be TRBD1 (6 bases). CDR3 size: 14 residues. V was pared by 7 bases and J by 3 bases, with 16 bases between. From germline, CDR1 is MNHNY and CDR2 SVGAGI (reference sequence).

The chain links TRBV6-4 to TRBJ1-5; 7 bases line up with TRBD1. Germline V gene lookup returns CDR1 MRHNA and CDR2 SNTAGT. The CDR3 sequence is 19 residues long. After removal of 5 bases from V and 0 bases from J, the junction contained 16 bases not matched to a gene. This chain's CDR3 is CASSRQTRGNLYSNQPQHF. DNA of the CDR3: TGTGCCAGCAGTCGTCAAACCAGGGGGAACCTATATAGCAATCAGCCCCAGCATTTT.

The chain has TRBV6-6 and TRBJ1-2; no firm D call. V lost 4 bases to trimming and J lost 3 bases, with 9 bases between them. The CDR3 totals 13 residues. Germline CDR1 MNHNY, CDR2 SVGAGI (reference sequence). The CDR3 loop reads CASSFTDHYGYTF. The CDR3 DNA is TGTGCCAGCAGTTTTACAGACCACTATGGCTACACCTTC.

This clone has only a few counts. The V gene is TRBV5-5, the J gene TRBJ2-2; D may be TRBD1 (6 bases). The CDR3 is 16 residues long. Germline CDR1 and CDR2: SGHKS and YYEKEE (reference sequence). Trimming left V 0 bases short and J 0 bases short, with 9 bases between. CDR3 region: CASSLVGAANTGELFF. CDR3 sequence (DNA): TGTGCCAGCAGCTTGGTGGGGGCCGCGAACACCGGGGAGCTGTTTTTT.

This chain connects TRBV7-8 to TRBJ2-3, with 10 bases aligning to TRBD2. This CDR3 is 16 amino acids long. The germline V gene has CDR1 SGHVS and CDR2 FQNEAQ. V was pared by 6 bases and J by 4 bases, with 10 bases of the junction left unmatched. This CDR3 reads CASRLGLAAGADTQYF. CDR3 sequence (DNA): TGTGCCAGCAGGCTCGGACTAGCGGCCGGGGCAGATACGCAGTATTTT.

The rearrangement joins TRBV19 to TRBJ1-5; 9 nucleotides line up with TRBD1. There are 19 residues in the CDR3. From germline, CDR1 is LNHDA and CDR2 SQIVND (reference sequence). V lost 5 bases to trimming and J lost 2 bases; unmatched junction nucleotides: 16. The CDR3 loop reads CASSSTGTGTGGRNQPQHF. For the CDR3, the DNA is TGTGCCAGTAGTTCCACCGGGACAGGGACTGGAGGGCGCAATCAGCCCCAGCATTTT.

The chain uses TRBV5-1 and TRBJ1-4, with 10 positions matching TRBD1. CDR3 length equals 14 residues. Germline CDR1 reads SGHRS; CDR2 reads YFSETQ. V dropped 4 bases and J dropped 10; count of bases not matched to a gene: 7. The CDR3 reads CASSPGTGEGKLFF. The CDR3, as DNA: TGCGCCAGCAGCCCCGGGACAGGGGAGGGAAAACTGTTTTTT.

CDR3 in amino acids: CASSHGLAGEGDTQYF. For the CDR3, the DNA is TGCGCCAGCAGCCATGGACTAGCGGGAGAGGGGGATACGCAGTATTTT. The chain combines TRBV23-1 with TRBJ2-3; TRBD2 matches at 13 bases. TRBV23-1 falls under the ORF class, with uncertain function. Trimming at V came to 6 bases and at J to 6 bases, leaving 9 bases not matched to a gene. The CDR3 covers 16 residues.

The rearrangement links TRBV5-1 to TRBJ2-3; 7 nucleotides line up with TRBD1. Germline V lookup: CDR1 SGHRS, CDR2 YFSETQ. CDR3 size: 16 residues. The V gene end was trimmed by 4 bases and the J gene end by 6 bases; junction bases not matched to a gene: 14. The chain's CDR3 is CASSPPPTGVQDTQYF. CDR3 DNA: TGCGCCAGCAGCCCGCCACCCACAGGGGTCCAGGATACGCAGTATTTT.

The V call is TRBV27, the J call TRBJ2-7; D is possibly TRBD1 (5 bases). This CDR3 comprises 15 residues. V was pared by 4 bases and J by 4 bases, with 17 bases between. Per germline, CDR1 MNHEY and CDR2 SMNVEV (reference sequence). The CDR3, as DNA: TGTGCCAGCAGTTGGGGCAGGGAAGGTCTGTACGAGCAGTACTTC. This codes for CASSWGREGLYEQYF.

This rearrangement joins TRBV4-1 to TRBJ1-5, with 8 bases matching TRBD1. Germline V gene sequence: CDR1 MGHRA, CDR2 YSYEKL. This CDR3 contains 19 residues. After removal of 0 bases from V and 6 bases from J, the junction contained 16 bases not matched to a gene. The CDR3: CASSQDSREQGARGQPQHF. CDR3 bases: TGCGCCAGCAGCCAAGATTCGCGTGAGCAGGGGGCAAGAGGTCAGCCCCAGCATTTT.

The V and J genes are TRBV2 and TRBJ1-5; D is unclear. The germline gives CDR1 SNHLY, CDR2 FYNNEI. Trimming removed 6 bases at V and 6 bases at J, with 12 bases between. This CDR3 is built from 13 residues. CDR3 coding DNA: TGTGCCAGCAGGACCGCGGTAGTTCAGCCCCAGCATTTT. Translating gives CASRTAVVQPQHF.